A single sample is the source of the 25 T cell receptor beta chains below, sequenced in a study of regulatory T cells in long-lasting Graves disease. Indicated time point: newly diagnosed GD, antithyroid drugs for less than 3 months. The TCR library was prepared using RNA isolated from PBMCs. Construction of TCR beta libraries relied on iRepertoire HTBI primers and on Arm-PCR targeting CDR3 regions. Each CDR3 protein gets one entry after TCRdb re-called the multiplex PCR reads with MiXCR. The repertoire holds 370,000 or so distinct CDR3 sequences, with around 15% as singletons. This sample also belongs to another study, concerning T cells in Graves' hyperthyroidism and ophthalmopathy.

Here the sequenced sample was peripheral blood mononuclear cells (PBMCs), taken at new diagnosis, from a patient treated with antithyroid drugs. These receptors came from a woman in her late teens or twenties with Graves disease.

In this sample, this clonotype turned up many times. The chain joins TRBV5-1 to TRBJ2-3; D not resolved. Trimming removed 0 bases at V and 0 bases at J, with 11 bases between. CDR1 is SGHRS, CDR2 YFSETQ, per germline. This CDR3 region has 16 residues. The CDR3 spells CASSLGLVGSTDTQYF. CDR3 bases: TGCGCCAGCAGCTTGGGCCTAGTTGGTAGCACAGATACGCAGTATTTT. Full variable domain (remainder filled in from reference TRBV5-1 and TRBJ2-3): KAGVTQTPRYLIKTRGQQVTLSCSPISGHRSVSWYQQTPGQGLQFLFEYFSETQRNKGNFPGRFSGRQFSNSRSEMNVSTLELGDSALYLCASSLGLVGSTDTQYFGPGTRLTVL.

This clonotype was counted many times. The chain combines TRBV10-3 with TRBJ1-4; D is possibly TRBD1 (6 bases). Trimming removed 10 bases from V and 8 bases from J, with 14 bases in between. The CDR3 has 12 residues. The germline V gene has CDR1 ENHRY and CDR2 SYGVKD. Written as DNA, the CDR3 is TGTGCCACCAAAGCCAGGGGCGAAAAACTGTTTTTT. Translation gives CATKARGEKLFF.

This clonotype was seen a single time. It is likely a read error: a sequence one base away is far more abundant. This sequence joins TRBV2 and TRBJ2-4, with 15 bases that match TRBD2. The J call may be wrong; the DNA end is better matched by TRBJ2-1. The CDR3 spans 16 residues. Looked up from germline, CDR1 is SNHLY and CDR2 is FYNNEI. CDR3 in amino acids: CASSAWGLAGGYRQFF. The CDR3 coding sequence is TGTGCCAGCAGTGCGTGGGGACTAGCGGGGGGCTACAGGCAGTTCTTC.

Details on this clonotype: It differs at one base from a far larger clone, so likely a read error. This rearrangement joins TRBV12-3 or TRBV12-4 to TRBJ2-1, with 8 positions matching TRBD1. The length of the CDR3 is 17 residues. V shed 5 bases and J 10 bases; nucleotides not matched to a gene: 19. CDR3 residues: CASSPPRTGSGIYEQFF. CDR3 DNA: TGTGCCAGCAGTCCTCCCCGGACAGGGTCTGGGATCTACGAGCAGTTCTTC.

This clonotype was observed many times. V and J are TRBV5-6 and TRBJ1-1, with no clear D. Germline CDR1 and CDR2: SGHDT and YYEEEE. V dropped 4 bases and J dropped 1 base, with 11 bases sitting between them. The CDR3 extends over 14 amino acids. CDR3 region: CASSPTSGNTEAFF. The CDR3 DNA is TGTGCCAGCAGCCCAACATCAGGGAACACTGAAGCTTTCTTT.

This clonotype was recorded many times. The DNA for the CDR3 is TGTGCCAGCAGTTTAAAGGGAACAGGGGAGAGCTCCTACGAGCAGTACTTC. Translated, it gives CASSLKGTGESSYEQYF. The chain recombines TRBV12-3 or TRBV12-4 with TRBJ2-7; 7 nucleotides align to TRBD1. After removal of 2 bases from V and 0 bases from J, the junction contained 10 bases not matched to a gene. CDR3 length: 17 residues.

This clonotype was observed many times. The V call is TRBV3-1, the J call TRBJ1-1; D remains ambiguous. Germline loops: CDR1 LGHDT, CDR2 YNNKEL (reference sequence). V gave up 1 base and J gave up 5 bases, with 14 bases separating them. The CDR3 loop spans 15 amino acids. CDR3 sequence: CASSQAPTHGTEAFF. Here the CDR3 DNA reads TGTGCCAGCAGCCAAGCCCCCACGCATGGGACTGAAGCTTTCTTT.

This clonotype was counted at least ten times. The J gene is TRBJ2-7, the V gene TRBV20-1; 8 bases agree with TRBD1. The V and J ends lost 2 bases and 4 bases, in that order; junction bases with no gene match: 10. In germline, CDR1 is DFQATT, CDR2 SNEGSKA (reference sequence). The CDR3 is 15 residues long. Here the CDR3 DNA reads TGCAGTGCTAGATCTAGGACAGGGTGGGGGTACGAGCAGTACTTC. This sequence encodes CSARSRTGWGYEQYF.

This clonotype showed up many times. This sequence joins TRBV6-2 or TRBV6-3 and TRBJ1-2; possibly TRBD1 for D (6 bases). The V gene's germline CDR1 is MNHEY and CDR2 SVGEGT. The length of the CDR3 is 15 residues. V was shortened by 1 base and J by 3 bases, with 12 bases between the two germline ends. CDR3: CASSYFGGADYGYTF. Written as DNA, the CDR3 is TGTGCCAGCAGTTACTTCGGGGGCGCAGACTATGGCTACACCTTC.

As for this clonotype: A much larger clone is a single base away; this may be a read error. The chain carries TRBV2 and TRBJ1-2, with D maybe TRBD1 (5 bases). CDR1 is SNHLY and CDR2 is FYNNEI in the germline V gene. The CDR3 totals 15 residues. The CDR3 DNA is TGTACCAGCAGTGAAGGGGCAGGAGCTACCTATGGCTACACCTTC. Encoded protein: CTSSEGAGATYGYTF.

The chain has TRBV4-1 and TRBJ2-3, with unresolved D. Trimming left V 2 bases short and J 4 bases short, with 13 bases between. From germline, CDR1 is MGHRA and CDR2 YSYEKL. This CDR3 region has 15 residues. The CDR3 reads CASSQLGSVADTQYF. CDR3 DNA sequence: TGCGCCAGCAGCCAATTAGGCTCGGTCGCAGATACGCAGTATTTT.

This clonotype was observed many times. This chain links TRBV24-1 with TRBJ2-1; no clear D gene. The V end was cut by 5 bases, the J end by 3 bases, with 10 bases between. In germline, CDR1 is KGHDR, CDR2 SFDVKD. The CDR3 loop spans 14 amino acids. Written as DNA, the CDR3 is TGTGCCACCAGTGGATCGTATGGCTACAATGAGCAGTTCTTC. Translating it yields CATSGSYGYNEQFF.

This clonotype was seen only a few times. The chain recombines TRBV9 with TRBJ2-5; 7 bases fit TRBD2. The CDR3 extends over 16 amino acids. Germline loops: CDR1 SGDLS, CDR2 YYNGEE. J was trimmed by 5 bases and V by 3 bases; bases with no gene match: 13. The CDR3 region is CASSGGGIAPRETQYF. The CDR3 DNA reads TGTGCCAGCAGCGGGGGGGGTATAGCTCCGCGGGAGACCCAGTACTTC.

This clonotype appeared many times. V usage is TRBV7-9 and J usage is TRBJ2-7, with D tentatively TRBD2 (6 bases). The germline V gene encodes CDR1 SEHNR and CDR2 FQNEAQ (reference sequence). The V gene lost 5 bases and the J gene lost 6 bases, with 8 bases spanning the gap. The CDR3 totals 11 residues. CDR3 coding DNA: TGTGCCAGCAGCGGGAGGAGCGAGCAGTACTTC. Encoded protein: CASSGRSEQYF.

This clonotype was seen ten or more times. Here the CDR3 DNA reads TGCAGTGCAACCACTAGACTAGCGAAGAGCTCCTACGAGCAGTACTTC. This sequence encodes CSATTRLAKSSYEQYF. The chain uses TRBV20-1 and TRBJ2-7; 8 positions match TRBD2. V gave up 6 bases and J gave up 0 bases; unmatched junction bases: 13. Germline loops: CDR1 DFQATT, CDR2 SNEGSKA (reference sequence). CDR3 length: 16 amino acids.

This clonotype was counted many times. The chain joins TRBV6-1 to TRBJ1-5; weak D call: TRBD1 (5 bases). Germline V CDR1 and CDR2: MNHNS, SASEGT. The CDR3 extends over 15 amino acids. V gave up 5 bases and J gave up 5 bases, with 16 bases separating them. This CDR3 reads CASSPPGPRDQPQHF. For the CDR3, the DNA is TGTGCCAGCAGTCCGCCGGGACCCCGGGATCAGCCCCAGCATTTT.

This clonotype has at least ten counts. V gene TRBV11-1 combines with J gene TRBJ2-7, with 7 bases fitting TRBD2. This CDR3 has 14 residues. Germline assignment: CDR1 SGHAT and CDR2 FQDESV (reference sequence). Trimming cost V 5 bases and J 3 bases; bases outside gene matches: 7. CDR3 region: CASSGAGRFYEQYF. The DNA for the CDR3 is TGTGCCAGCAGCGGAGCGGGACGGTTCTACGAGCAGTACTTC.

Comments on this clonotype: Since no conserved phenylalanine or tryptophan closes the CDR3, a read error is the likely cause. This chain connects TRBV3-1 to TRBJ2-2; TRBD2 matches 10 bases. Trimming at V came to 4 bases and at J to 4 bases, leaving 6 bases not matched to a gene. Germline V gene lookup returns CDR1 LGHDT and CDR2 YNNKEL (reference sequence). The CDR3 has 16 amino acids. In DNA, the CDR3 is TGTGCCAGCAGCCGACTACTAGCGGGACTCACCGGGGAGCTGTTTCTT. This gives the protein CASSRLLAGLTGELFL.

In the case of this clonotype: Because the CDR3 is missing its conserved closing phenylalanine or tryptophan, this is likely a read error. This chain links TRBV27 with TRBJ2-7, with 10 bases that match TRBD1. CDR1 and CDR2 from the germline V gene are MNHEY and SMNVEV (reference sequence). The CDR3 is made up of 15 amino acids. V trimming: 3 bases; J trimming: 5 bases; junction bases outside the gene matches: 7. DNA of the CDR3: TGTGCCAGCAGTTTTCCGGGGACAGGGGTACACGAGCAGTACTCC. It translates to CASSFPGTGVHEQYS.

This clonotype was counted between two and nine times. A much more abundant neighbour one base away suggests this may be a read error. This rearrangement joins TRBV7-2 to TRBJ2-5, with D possibly matching TRBD2 (5 bases). V lost 10 bases and J lost 5, with 17 bases in between. The germline V gene encodes CDR1 SGHTA and CDR2 FQGNSA. The CDR3 covers 13 residues. The CDR3 is CATSGGGTETQYF. DNA for the CDR3: TGTGCCACGAGTGGAGGAGGAACGGAGACCCAGTACTTC.

This clonotype was seen repeatedly, ten times or more. The V call is TRBV2, the J call TRBJ1-2; D call uncertain. This CDR3 region has 11 residues. CDR1 and CDR2 from the germline V gene are SNHLY and FYNNEI. Trimming pared 8 bases from V and 5 bases from J, leaving 9 bases between. In DNA, the CDR3 is TGTGCCAGCGATGCGGGGTATGGCTACACCTTC. This sequence encodes CASDAGYGYTF.

This clonotype showed up just a few times. This chain uses TRBV6-1 with TRBJ2-2; possibly TRBD1 for D (6 bases). Germline CDR1 is MNHNS and CDR2 is SASEGT. CDR3 length: 19 residues. V lost 7 bases, J lost 0 bases, and 24 bases lay in between. The CDR3 sequence is CASNSRGGRAVANTGELFF. The CDR3 DNA is TGTGCCAGCAATTCCCGAGGGGGAAGAGCGGTGGCGAACACCGGGGAGCTGTTTTTT.

This clonotype was seen only once. CDR3: CASSYLSGRAYEQYF. DNA of the CDR3: TGCGCCAGCAGCTACCTTAGCGGGAGGGCCTACGAGCAGTACTTC. V gene TRBV10-2 combines with J gene TRBJ2-7, with 11 bases identical to TRBD2. Germline CDR1 and CDR2: WSHSY and SAAADI. The junction had 6 bases not matched to a gene; V was cut back by 6 bases and J by 2 bases. The length of the CDR3 is 15 residues.

Ten or more counts support this clonotype. V is TRBV24-1 and J is TRBJ1-6; D not resolved. The CDR3 consists of 17 residues. V was trimmed by 4 bases and J by 6 bases, leaving 18 bases between them. Germline CDR1 reads KGHDR; CDR2 reads SFDVKD. Here the CDR3 DNA reads TGTGCCACCAGTGACCACTCGACCGGGCTGGGTAATTCACCCCTCCACTTT. The encoded protein is CATSDHSTGLGNSPLHF.

This clonotype has ten or more counts. The chain combines TRBV6-2 or TRBV6-3 with TRBJ2-1; 9 bases map to TRBD1. V trimming: 6 bases; J trimming: 4 bases; junction bases outside the gene matches: 7. The CDR3 spans 15 residues. CDR1 is MNHEY and CDR2 is SVGEGT in the germline V gene. CDR3 sequence reads: CASSVGTGRYNEQFF. The DNA of the CDR3 is TGTGCCAGCAGCGTCGGGACAGGGCGGTACAATGAGCAGTTCTTC.